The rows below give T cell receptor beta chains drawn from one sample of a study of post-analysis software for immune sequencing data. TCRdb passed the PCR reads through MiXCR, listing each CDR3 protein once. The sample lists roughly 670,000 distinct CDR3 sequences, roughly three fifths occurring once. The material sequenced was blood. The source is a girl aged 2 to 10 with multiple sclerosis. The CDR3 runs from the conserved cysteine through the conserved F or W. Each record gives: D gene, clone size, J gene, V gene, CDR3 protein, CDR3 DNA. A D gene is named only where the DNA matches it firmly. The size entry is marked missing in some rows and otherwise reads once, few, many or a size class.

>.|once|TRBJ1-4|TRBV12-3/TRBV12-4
CASWDSTNEKLFF
TGTGCCAGCTGGGACTCAACTAATGAAAAACTGTTTTTT
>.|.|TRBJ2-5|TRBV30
CAWSALGARGQYF
TGTGCCTGGAGTGCCCTCGGAGCCAGGGGCCAGTACTTC
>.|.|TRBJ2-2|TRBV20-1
CSAVQNTGELFF
TGCAGTGCAGTACAGAACACCGGGGAGCTGTTTTTT
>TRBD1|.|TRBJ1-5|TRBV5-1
CASSLGIGTAQPQHF
TGCGCCAGCAGCTTGGGGATCGGGACAGCTCAGCCCCAGCATTTT
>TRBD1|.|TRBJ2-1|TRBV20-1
CSAKSRDRIAFF
TGCAGTGCTAAGTCCCGGGACAGGATCGCGTTCTTC
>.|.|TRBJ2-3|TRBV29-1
CSVDTGFGADTQYF
TGCAGCGTTGATACGGGGTTCGGTGCAGATACGCAGTATTTT
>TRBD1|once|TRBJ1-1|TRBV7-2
CASSLLRTGRTEAFF
TGTGCCAGCAGCTTGCTACGGACAGGTCGAACTGAAGCTTTCTTT
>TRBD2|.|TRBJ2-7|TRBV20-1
CSARVRTSGRYEQYF
TGCAGTGCTCGTGTCAGGACTAGCGGGAGGTACGAGCAGTACTTC
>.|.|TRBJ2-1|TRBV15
CATSREGNEQFF
TGTGCTACCAGCAGAGAGGGGAATGAGCAGTTCTTC
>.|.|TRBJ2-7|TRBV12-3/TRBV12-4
CASSPGGARLGNEQYF
TGTGCCAGCAGTCCCGGAGGAGCCCGCCTGGGAAATGAGCAGTACTTC
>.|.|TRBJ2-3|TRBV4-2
CASSQESWARGTDTQYF
TGTGCCAGCAGCCAAGAGTCTTGGGCGCGGGGCACAGATACGCAGTATTTT
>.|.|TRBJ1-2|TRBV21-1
CASSKGTGGYGYTF
TGTGCCAGCAGCAAAGGGACAGGGGGCTATGGCTACACCTTC
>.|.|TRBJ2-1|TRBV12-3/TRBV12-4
CASRRRREQFF
TGTGCCAGCAGGAGAAGGAGGGAGCAGTTCTTC
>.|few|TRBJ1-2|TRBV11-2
CASSSEGDGYTF
TGTGCCAGCAGCTCCGAAGGGGATGGCTACACCTTC
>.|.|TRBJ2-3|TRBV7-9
CASSSGDFTDTQYF
TGTGCCAGCAGCTCGGGGGATTTCACAGATACGCAGTATTTT
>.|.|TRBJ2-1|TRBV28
CASRGPNYNEQFF
TGTGCCAGCAGAGGCCCGAACTACAATGAGCAGTTCTTC
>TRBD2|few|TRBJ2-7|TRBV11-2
CASSPWTSGDEQYF
TGTGCCAGCAGCCCTTGGACTAGCGGGGACGAGCAGTACTTC
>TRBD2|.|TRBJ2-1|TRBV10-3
CAISAETSGGYNEQFF
TGTGCCATCAGTGCAGAGACTAGCGGGGGTTACAATGAGCAGTTCTTC
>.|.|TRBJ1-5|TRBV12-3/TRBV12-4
CASSPLDSSNQPQHF
TGTGCCAGCAGCCCATTGGACAGTAGCAATCAGCCCCAGCATTTT
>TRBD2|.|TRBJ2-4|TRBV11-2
CASSSPRTSGFRGQYF
TGTGCCAGCAGCTCCCCCAGGACTAGCGGGTTTCGTGGGCAGTACTTC